This TCR beta chain derives from a study of T cell responses to AZD1222 COVID-19 vaccine (dated by TCRdb to about 2021). Describing the broader study: AZD1222 recipients whose second dose came at about 4 weeks and those whose second dose came at about 12 weeks were combined into one group, since spike-specific TCR depth and breadth did not differ between the two schedules. TCR sequencing covered 230 or so trial participants: 207 given two doses of AZD1222 and about 26 given two doses of MenACWY control vaccine. Trial participants were enrolled into age subgroups of 18-55, 56-69 and 70-plus years, which contained approximately 150, 28 and 58 TCR-sequenced participants, respectively. Beyond this particular receptor, the publication reports: Nearly half of unique spike-specific TCRs reportedly recognized epitopes outside regions mutated in the B.1.351 and B.1.1.7 variants. Because no samples from the day 14 peak response were available, repertoires could be characterized only after the peak T cell response. Conclusions about previously exposed vaccinees were limited because only 5 or 6 AZD1222 recipients were SARS-CoV-2 seropositive at baseline. Participants were mostly white British, with more females than males. The authors suggested clonal diversity may have been underestimated. In the small 56-69-year group, the increase in depth fell short of significance, most likely because of low power. The whole spike protein was spanned by vaccine-associated CD4 TCRs, and dominant responses were seen in regions 160-218 and 743-854. After two AZD1222 doses, spike-specific TCR breadth and depth were significantly higher than at day 0 and than in MenACWY recipients.

Its CDR3 holds 11 amino acids, cysteine through phenylalanine. Of the read, only the CDR3 DNA is kept; its 33 bases are in frame from base 1. The junction shows trimming of 5 bases on V and 6 bases on J, and the gene matches do not reach 1 base of it. In the germline V gene (reference sequence), CDR1 corresponds to DFQATT and CDR2 to SNEGSKA. Points on this clone: Its cognate antigen has yet to be identified. No quality values exist for individual bases; no much larger clone is one base distant.

The CDR3 regions of human TCRbeta chains were analyzed by immunosequencing. Concerning the study's data processing: TCRs in the repertoires were matched against a reference library of SARS-CoV-2-specific TCRs that had been generated with the MIRA antigen-specificity platform. Breadth meant the fraction of unique TCRs that were SARS-CoV-2-associated, whereas depth meant the fraction of total T cells that were SARS-CoV-2-associated. Using the MIRA data, every spike-specific TCR was mapped to the spike region that the TCR reacted to and assigned to either a CD4 or a CD8 class. Log10-transformed breadth and depth values were compared by one-way ANOVA with Sidak's multiple comparisons tests. TCRdb mirrors the immuneACCESS table, restricted to in-frame sequences. Some clones are absent from its copies; in checked studies, under half trace to an unresolved V gene, and the reason for the others is unknown. The V and J calls and the clone size are those of that table, but D and trimming were determined from the DNA. The sample table holds 95,000 to 100,000 clones, of which about nine tenths were seen once. The top ten constitute roughly 1.7% of the sample.

The sample's time point label, in plain terms: baseline before first vaccination. Vaccinee samples were obtained from the UK trials COV001 and COV002, which included a single-blind randomized controlled phase 2/3 trial of AZD1222 (ChAdOx1 nCoV-19) in healthy adults. For TCRbeta chain sequencing, PBMC samples from trial participants were taken at day 0 and at day 28 after the second dose. The source material was peripheral blood, sampled on day 0 of AZD1222 vaccination. The sequence was obtained from an adult in good health. The rearrangement joined TRBV20-1 to TRBJ1-2, with 9 bases aligning to TRBD1. The bases are TGCAGTGCTTGGACAGGGGATGGCTACACCTTC. The translation is CSAWTGDGYTF.